The 23 T cell receptor beta chains below all came from one sample that was sequenced in a study of T cells after yellow fever vaccination. TCRdb reanalysed the 5' RACE reads using MiXCR and keeps one entry per CDR3 protein. The sample has 300,000 to 450,000 distinct CDR3 sequences, approximately 8% seen once. Sequencing used PBMCs, obtained more than 40 days after the first yellow fever vaccination. The receptors come from a man between 18 and 35 years old who received the YFV17D yellow fever vaccine.

V gene TRBV6-1 combines with J gene TRBJ1-2, with TRBD1 as a possible D gene (6 bases). The CDR3 totals 14 residues. The germline V gene encodes CDR1 MNHNS and CDR2 SASEGT. Trimming pared 7 bases from V and 6 bases from J, leaving 18 bases between. In DNA form, the CDR3 reads TGTGCCAGCACCAAAGGGGGGGTAGCGGATGGCTACACCTTC. Translating it yields CASTKGGVADGYTF.

The chain is built from TRBV18 and TRBJ2-7, with TRBD2 as a possible D gene (6 bases). Germline V gives CDR1 KGHSH, CDR2 LQKENI. V shed 3 bases and J shed 3 bases, with 9 bases lying between them. CDR3 size: 13 residues. As DNA, the CDR3 is TGTGCCAGCTCACCCGCGCGGGACTACGAGCAGTACGTC. Protein sequence: CASSPARDYEQYV.

This chain joins TRBV11-2 and TRBJ1-6; no clear D gene. This CDR3 comprises 12 residues. The germline V gene has CDR1 SGHAT and CDR2 FQNNGV. V shed 4 bases and J shed 9 bases, with 7 bases lying between them. CDR3 sequence (DNA): TGTGCCAGCAGCTATGAGGGTTCACCCCTCCACTTT. Its protein product is CASSYEGSPLHF.

This chain uses TRBV5-4 with TRBJ2-1; D is tentatively TRBD1 or TRBD2 (5 bases each). The CDR3 spans 14 residues. Germline V gives CDR1 SGHNT, CDR2 YYREEE (reference sequence). The germline V and J ends were trimmed by 10 bases and 7 bases, with 21 bases remaining between them. The CDR3: CAFPGPTLGNEQFF. The CDR3 nucleotides are TGTGCCTTCCCGGGACCCACCTTGGGTAATGAGCAGTTCTTC. Together with reference TRBV5-4 and TRBJ2-1, the CDR3 gives the full variable domain: ETGVTQSPTHLIKTRGQQVTLRCSSQSGHNTVSWYQQALGQGPQFIFQYYREEENGRGNFPPRFSGLQFPNYSSELNVNALELDDSALYLCAFPGPTLGNEQFFGPGTRLTVL.

This clonotype was seen ten or more times. J is TRBJ2-5 and V is TRBV5-6; the D is unclear. Trimming took 0 bases from V and 9 from J, leaving 9 bases between them. The CDR3 totals 12 residues. The germline CDR1 and CDR2 sequences are SGHDT and YYEEEE. For the CDR3, the DNA is TGTGCCAGCAGCTTGGTTTCCGATCCCCAGTACTTC. This translates into CASSLVSDPQYF.

At least ten counts were recorded for this clonotype. The chain has TRBV7-2 and TRBJ1-2; D unresolved. The CDR3 has 14 residues. Trimming removed 1 base from V and 2 bases from J, with 8 bases in between. Per germline, CDR1 SGHTA and CDR2 FQGNSA. CDR3 loop: CASSLEPRNYGYTF. The CDR3 DNA reads as TGTGCCAGCAGCTTAGAGCCGAGGAACTATGGCTACACCTTC.

V usage is TRBV7-6 and J usage is TRBJ2-3, with D tentatively TRBD2 (6 bases). Germline assignment: CDR1 SGHVS and CDR2 FNYEAQ. The CDR3 is 17 residues long. The V gene lost 8 bases and the J gene lost 0 bases, with 21 bases spanning the gap. The CDR3 bases are TGTGCCAGCCACCTCACCGGAGGGAGTCCTAGCACAGATACGCAGTATTTT. It is translated as CASHLTGGSPSTDTQYF.

The V call is TRBV4-3, the J call TRBJ2-3; 10 nucleotides agree with TRBD2. Per the germline V gene, CDR1 is LGHNA and CDR2 is YSLEER. The CDR3 spans 18 residues. V lost 1 base and J lost 2; bases outside the gene matches: 9. CDR3 in DNA: TGCGCCAGCAGCCAAGGCCGGGCTAGCGGGGGACACACAGATACGCAGTATTTT. It specifies CASSQGRASGGHTDTQYF.

This clonotype was seen only a few times. V gene TRBV7-9 combines with J gene TRBJ2-3, with D maybe TRBD1 (5 bases). Per germline, CDR1 SEHNR and CDR2 FQNEAQ (reference sequence). There are 17 residues in the CDR3. V was pared by 1 base and J by 2 bases, with 16 bases between. The CDR3 DNA sequence: TGTGCCAGCAGCTTAGAAATCGACAGTCTATCCACAGATACGCAGTATTTT. It codes for CASSLEIDSLSTDTQYF.

The chain employs TRBV10-3 and TRBJ1-2, with unresolved D. Germline values: CDR1 ENHRY, CDR2 SYGVKD. The germline V and J ends were trimmed by 3 bases and 4 bases, with 18 bases remaining between them. The CDR3 has 16 amino acids. The CDR3 region is CAISDPDSTGSYGYTF. Here the CDR3 DNA reads TGTGCCATCAGTGATCCAGATTCAACGGGCTCCTATGGCTACACCTTC.

This sequence joins TRBV5-1 and TRBJ2-7; tentative D call: TRBD1 (6 bases). Germline CDR1 is SGHRS and CDR2 is YFSETQ. The length of the CDR3 is 17 residues. Trimming shortened V by 0 bases and J by 2 bases, and 18 bases separated the two germline ends. Here the CDR3 reads CASSLELGWDNTYEQYF. CDR3 nucleotide sequence: TGCGCCAGCAGCTTGGAGCTGGGGTGGGACAACACCTACGAGCAGTACTTC.

The genes are TRBV18 and TRBJ2-1; D is ambiguous. Trimming removed 6 bases at V and 8 bases at J, with 14 bases between. The CDR3 is 13 residues long. Germline V gene data show CDR1 as KGHSH and CDR2 as LQKENI. CDR3 coding DNA: TGTGCCAGCTCGCCTATTATCCGGGATGAGCAGTTCTTC. Its translation is CASSPIIRDEQFF.

This clonotype was observed a few times. The rearrangement joins TRBV5-6 to TRBJ2-1, with TRBD2 identical over 9 bases. The length of the CDR3 is 14 residues. Unmatched junction bases numbered 6, after V lost 2 bases and J lost 9 bases. The germline gives CDR1 SGHDT, CDR2 YYEEEE. CDR3 sequence: CASSFWRGGFEQFF. The CDR3 DNA sequence: TGTGCCAGCAGCTTTTGGCGGGGGGGATTTGAGCAGTTCTTC.

This clonotype was detected many times. This chain links TRBV5-6 with TRBJ2-7, with no clear D. This CDR3 is 12 amino acids long. In germline, CDR1 is SGHDT, CDR2 YYEEEE. V lost 2 bases and J lost 7, with 10 bases in between. This CDR3 is CASSFRSGEQYV. The CDR3 DNA sequence: TGTGCCAGCAGCTTTCGGTCAGGAGAGCAGTACGTC.

This chain links TRBV19 with TRBJ1-2, with 10 nucleotides matching TRBD1. J was trimmed by 8 bases and V by 8 bases; bases with no gene match: 14. This CDR3 has 15 amino acids. The germline V gene encodes CDR1 LNHDA and CDR2 SQIVND (reference sequence). CDR3 coding DNA: TGTGCCAGTGCGACCGGAGGGACAGGGGATAGGGGCTACACCTTC. As protein: CASATGGTGDRGYTF.

This clonotype showed up just a few times. This rearrangement joins TRBV6-1 to TRBJ1-1; D is possibly TRBD1 (6 bases). The CDR3 has 15 amino acids. The V gene's germline CDR1 is MNHNS and CDR2 SASEGT. V gave up 8 bases and J gave up 5 bases, with 21 bases separating them. The CDR3, as DNA: TGTGCCAGCCAACAGGAAGCGGGGGCGCAGACTGAAGCTTTCTTT. Translated, it gives CASQQEAGAQTEAFF.

The genes are TRBV4-1 and TRBJ2-1; TRBD1 agrees at 9 bases. The CDR3 extends over 15 amino acids. V shed 6 bases, J shed 5 bases, and the junction held 8 bases outside the gene matches. CDR1 and CDR2 from the germline V gene are MGHRA and YSYEKL. CDR3 nucleotides: TGCGCCAGCAGGCAACCGGGACAGGGTAACAATGAGCAGTTCTTC. Its protein product is CASRQPGQGNNEQFF.

Many counts were recorded for this clonotype. The chain is built from TRBV5-1 and TRBJ1-1; D possibly corresponds to TRBD1 (5 bases). Germline CDR1 and CDR2: SGHRS and YFSETQ. Trimming cost V 6 bases and J 3 bases, with 15 bases left between them. The CDR3 has 14 residues. The CDR3 nucleotides are TGCGCCAGCAACCCAAGGGGAGGTGACACTGAAGCTTTCTTT. Amino acids: CASNPRGGDTEAFF.

This clonotype was seen more than once but under ten times. This chain joins TRBV30 and TRBJ1-5; a possible D gene is TRBD1 (6 bases). Germline CDR1 and CDR2: GTSNPN and SVGIG (reference sequence). Between the trimmed V and J ends, which lost 2 bases and 2 bases, there was a span of 13 bases. CDR3 length: 15 amino acids. The CDR3 loop is CAWSPRGGRNQPQHF. The CDR3 DNA reads TGTGCCTGGAGTCCCAGGGGAGGACGCAATCAGCCCCAGCATTTT. The variable domain in full, completed from reference TRBV30 and TRBJ1-5, reads SQTIHQWPATLVQPVGSPLSLECTVEGTSNPNLYWYRQAAGRGLQLLFYSVGIGQISSEVPQNLSASRPQDRQFILSSKKLLLSDSGFYLCAWSPRGGRNQPQHFGDGTRLSIL.

The chain combines TRBV7-9 with TRBJ2-1; 10 nucleotides line up with TRBD1. V shed 3 bases and J 7 bases; nucleotides not matched to a gene: 6. Germline V lookup: CDR1 SEHNR, CDR2 FQNEAQ (reference sequence). This CDR3 comprises 15 residues. CDR3 residues: CASSFTPGQGNEQFF. In nucleotides, the CDR3 is TGTGCCAGCAGCTTCACTCCGGGACAGGGGAATGAGCAGTTCTTC.

This clonotype was seen ten or more times. The chain combines TRBV7-9 with TRBJ2-4; possibly TRBD1 or TRBD2 for D (6 bases each). The germline V and J ends were trimmed by 1 base and 6 bases, with 13 bases remaining between them. The V gene's germline CDR1 is SEHNR and CDR2 FQNEAQ (reference sequence). The CDR3 extends over 15 amino acids. CDR3 amino acids: CASSLDSGGGNIQYF. The CDR3 coding sequence is TGTGCCAGCAGCTTAGACTCTGGAGGGGGAAACATTCAGTACTTC.

This clonotype turned up a few times. The CDR3 loop reads CASINSSSYEQYF. The CDR3 DNA reads TGTGCCAGTATTAACAGCTCCTCCTACGAGCAGTACTTC. J is TRBJ2-7 and V is TRBV19, with D unclear. V gave up 7 bases and J gave up 0 bases, with 10 bases separating them. The germline gives CDR1 LNHDA, CDR2 SQIVND (reference sequence). The length of the CDR3 is 13 residues. The full variable domain, rest sourced from reference TRBV19 and TRBJ2-7, is DGGITQSPKYLFRKEGQNVTLSCEQNLNHDAMYWYRQDPGQGLRLIYYSQIVNDFQKGDIAEGYSVSREKKESFPLTVTSAQKNPTAFYLCASINSSSYEQYFGPGTRLTVT.

This sequence joins TRBV19 and TRBJ1-1; 8 bases are a match to TRBD1. Per germline, CDR1 LNHDA and CDR2 SQIVND (reference sequence). V shed 6 bases and J 5 bases; nucleotides not matched to a gene: 8. The CDR3 spans 14 residues. The CDR3 spells CASSVTGGNTEAFF. Written as DNA, the CDR3 is TGTGCCAGTAGCGTAACAGGGGGAAATACTGAAGCTTTCTTT. The full variable domain, rest sourced from reference TRBV19 and TRBJ1-1, is DGGITQSPKYLFRKEGQNVTLSCEQNLNHDAMYWYRQDPGQGLRLIYYSQIVNDFQKGDIAEGYSVSREKKESFPLTVTSAQKNPTAFYLCASSVTGGNTEAFFGQGTRLTVV.